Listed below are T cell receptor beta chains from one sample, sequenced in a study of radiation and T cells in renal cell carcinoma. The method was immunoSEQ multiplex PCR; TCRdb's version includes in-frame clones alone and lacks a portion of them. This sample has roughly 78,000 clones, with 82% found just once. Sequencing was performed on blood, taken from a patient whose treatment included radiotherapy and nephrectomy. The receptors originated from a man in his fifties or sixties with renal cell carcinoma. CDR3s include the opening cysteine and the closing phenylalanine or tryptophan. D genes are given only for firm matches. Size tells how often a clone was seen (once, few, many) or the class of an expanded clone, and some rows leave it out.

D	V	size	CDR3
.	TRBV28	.	CASSLKRGRLAFTDTQYF
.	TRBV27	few	CASSSYTGELFF
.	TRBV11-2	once	CASGGRISTDTQYF
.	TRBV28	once	CASRPSGEGSDEQYF
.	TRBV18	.	CASSSGYAYVNTEAFF
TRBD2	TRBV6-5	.	CASSYEPSGEQFF
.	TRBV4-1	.	CASSQDRPGIYEQYF
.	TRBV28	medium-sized	CASSLGSEYYGYTF
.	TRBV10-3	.	CAISAGLAGEQYF
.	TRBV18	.	CASSPNSREANTEAFF
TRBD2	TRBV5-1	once	CASRSGTSGYEQYF
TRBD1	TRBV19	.	CASRWTGMNTEAFF
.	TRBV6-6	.	CASSTLGVPPEAFF
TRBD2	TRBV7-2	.	CASSLDLSGRATQYF
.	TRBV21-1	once	CASWGAQSSYNEQFF
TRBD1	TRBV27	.	CASSLSKPQGGETQYF
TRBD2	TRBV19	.	CASSSQAGTSFPDTQYF
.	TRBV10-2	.	CASSESGSIGEQYF
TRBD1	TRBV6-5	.	CATRLPGQGAGELFF
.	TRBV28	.	CASRHQRGQNTEAFF
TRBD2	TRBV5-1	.	CASSLGLAGANEQFF
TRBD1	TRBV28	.	CASSFSGGTGGSYEQYF
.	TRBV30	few	CAWAQGYEQYF
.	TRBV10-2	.	CASRLGRSNEKLFF
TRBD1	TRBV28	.	CASSLGSGDRDSNQPQHF
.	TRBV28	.	CASSWAPEYQETQYF
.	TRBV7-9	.	CASKLDSYNEQFF
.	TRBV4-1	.	CASSQEAILSTQYF
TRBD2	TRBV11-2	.	CASSRTSGPYNEQFF
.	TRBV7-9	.	CASSLLIDLYSPYGYTF
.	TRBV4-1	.	CASSLRRGYEQYF
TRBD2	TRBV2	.	CASSGLTSGVYEQYF
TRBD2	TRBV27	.	CASSPSAGAPFQETQYF
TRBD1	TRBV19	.	CASTPGTGGVWEKLFF
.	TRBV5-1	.	CASSFLPRGGGTEAFF
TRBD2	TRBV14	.	CASSQEGLAGAPYNEQFF
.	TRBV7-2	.	CASSLNGGSSYNEQFF
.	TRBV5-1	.	CASRLTTGGNQPQHF
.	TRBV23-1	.	CASSQGRFAGRTDTQYF
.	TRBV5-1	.	CASRPSSGNEKLFF